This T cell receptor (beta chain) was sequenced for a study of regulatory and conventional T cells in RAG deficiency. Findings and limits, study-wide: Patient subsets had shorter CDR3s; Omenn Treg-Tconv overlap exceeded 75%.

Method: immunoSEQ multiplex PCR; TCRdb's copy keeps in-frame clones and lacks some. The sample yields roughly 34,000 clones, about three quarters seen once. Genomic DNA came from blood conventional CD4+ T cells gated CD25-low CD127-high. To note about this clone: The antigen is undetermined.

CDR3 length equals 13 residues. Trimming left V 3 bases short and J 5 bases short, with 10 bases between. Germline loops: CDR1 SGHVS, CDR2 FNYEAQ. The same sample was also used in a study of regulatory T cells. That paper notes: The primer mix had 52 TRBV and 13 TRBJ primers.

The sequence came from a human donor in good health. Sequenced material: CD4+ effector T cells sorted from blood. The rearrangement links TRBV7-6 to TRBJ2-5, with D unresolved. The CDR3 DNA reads TGTGCCAGCAGCTTTATGACTCAGGAGACCCAGTACTTC. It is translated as CASSFMTQETQYF.